This TCR beta chain came from a study of shared clonotypes between healthy human individuals. Free of recent acute infections or vaccinations, the donors were healthy HIV-negative adults. With V trimmed by 1 base and J by 9 bases, 7 bases remained unmatched. CDR3 length equals 14 residues. Germline V lookup: CDR1 SGHTA, CDR2 FQGNSA. This clone appeared a few times. Genomic DNA of every subset was divided equally among multiple immunoSEQ plates. Generated by immunoSEQ multiplex PCR, the TCRdb table keeps only in-frame clones and is missing some. The sample shows roughly 300,000 clones, over 70% of them seen only once.

This chain uses TRBV7-2 with TRBJ2-7; the match to TRBD2 covers 9 bases. Material for sequencing was memory CD4+ T cells sorted from blood. As for subset: CD45RA-negative fraction. The TCR sequence derives from a man aged 25 to 40 in good health. The CDR3 coding sequence is TGTGCCAGCAGCTTAGTTCTAGCGGGATTCATGCAGTACTTC. It translates to CASSLVLAGFMQYF.